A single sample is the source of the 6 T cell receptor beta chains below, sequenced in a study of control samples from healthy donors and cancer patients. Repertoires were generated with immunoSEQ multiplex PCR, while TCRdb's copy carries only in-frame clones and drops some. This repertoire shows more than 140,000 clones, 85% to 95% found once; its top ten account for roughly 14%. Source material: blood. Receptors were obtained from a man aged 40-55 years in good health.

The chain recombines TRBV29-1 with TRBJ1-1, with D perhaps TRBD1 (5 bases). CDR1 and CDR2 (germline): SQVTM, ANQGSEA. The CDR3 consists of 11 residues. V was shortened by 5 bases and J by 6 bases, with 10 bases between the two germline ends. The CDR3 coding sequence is TGCAGCGTTCGGAGGGGCTCTGAAGCTTTCTTT. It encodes CSVRRGSEAFF.

CDR3 sequence reads: CASSQGQGFSPLHF. CDR3 coding DNA: TGTGCCAGCAGCCAAGGGCAGGGTTTTTCACCCCTCCACTTT. J is TRBJ1-6 and V is TRBV3-1 (or the pseudogene TRBV3-2), with a possible D match to TRBD1 (5 bases). The ends were cut back, 1 base at V and 9 bases at J, with 10 bases in the middle. The CDR3 has 14 residues. Germline assignment: CDR1 LGHDT and CDR2 YNNKEL (reference sequence).

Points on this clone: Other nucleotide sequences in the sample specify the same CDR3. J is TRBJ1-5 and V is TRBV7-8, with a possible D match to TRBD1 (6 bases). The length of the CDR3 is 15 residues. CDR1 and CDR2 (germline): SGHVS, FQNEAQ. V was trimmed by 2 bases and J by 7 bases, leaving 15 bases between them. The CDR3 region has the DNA TGTGCCAGCAGCTTAAGAGGGGGGTCGGGGCAGCCCCAGCATTTT. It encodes CASSLRGGSGQPQHF.

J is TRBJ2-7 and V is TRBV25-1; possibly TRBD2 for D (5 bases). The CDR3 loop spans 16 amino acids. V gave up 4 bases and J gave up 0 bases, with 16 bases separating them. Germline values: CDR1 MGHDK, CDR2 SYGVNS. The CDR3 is CASSGRTSQISYEQYF. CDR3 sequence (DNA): TGTGCCAGCAGTGGGCGGACTTCCCAGATCTCCTACGAGCAGTACTTC.

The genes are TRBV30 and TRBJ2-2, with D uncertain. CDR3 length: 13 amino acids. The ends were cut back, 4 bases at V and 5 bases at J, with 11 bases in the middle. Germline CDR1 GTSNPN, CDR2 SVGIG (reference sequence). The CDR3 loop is CAWTPGVTGELFF. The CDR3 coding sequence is TGTGCCTGGACCCCTGGGGTTACCGGGGAGCTGTTTTTT.

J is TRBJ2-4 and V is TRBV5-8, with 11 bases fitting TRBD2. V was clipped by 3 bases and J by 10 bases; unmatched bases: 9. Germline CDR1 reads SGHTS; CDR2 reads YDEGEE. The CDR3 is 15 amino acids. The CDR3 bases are TGTGCCAGCAGCTCCAGTACTAGCGGGGGTGGGATTCAGTACTTC. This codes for CASSSSTSGGGIQYF.